The clone carrying this T cell receptor beta chain was picked up many times. Its cognate antigen is unknown. The data were obtained in a study of T cells in Graves' hyperthyroidism and ophthalmopathy. V lost 5 bases to trimming and J lost 7 bases; unmatched junction nucleotides: 9. This CDR3 region has 15 residues. Regarding the study as a whole: Also found in blood were most expanded thyroid clonotypes above 0.001.

Orbital computed tomography and thyroid ultrasound, together with serum TRAb and thyroxine and clinical symptoms, were used for diagnoses. Template material for amplifying TCR beta CDR3 regions consisted of RNA transcripts. RT-PCR in the first round (using the HTBI primer set) targeted the TCR CDR3. TCRdb re-called the multiplex PCR reads through MiXCR, storing one row per CDR3 protein. This table holds about 600,000 distinct CDR3 sequences, roughly 15% found once. The chain employs TRBV12-3 or TRBV12-4 and TRBJ2-1; TRBD2 aligns across 9 bases. The sequence came from a woman between 50 and 59 years old with Graves' ophthalmopathy. The specimen sequenced was blood. The CDR3 DNA follows: TGTGCCAGCAGTACGCGACTAGCGGCTGGGAATGAGCAGTTCTTC. Encoded protein: CASSTRLAAGNEQFF.